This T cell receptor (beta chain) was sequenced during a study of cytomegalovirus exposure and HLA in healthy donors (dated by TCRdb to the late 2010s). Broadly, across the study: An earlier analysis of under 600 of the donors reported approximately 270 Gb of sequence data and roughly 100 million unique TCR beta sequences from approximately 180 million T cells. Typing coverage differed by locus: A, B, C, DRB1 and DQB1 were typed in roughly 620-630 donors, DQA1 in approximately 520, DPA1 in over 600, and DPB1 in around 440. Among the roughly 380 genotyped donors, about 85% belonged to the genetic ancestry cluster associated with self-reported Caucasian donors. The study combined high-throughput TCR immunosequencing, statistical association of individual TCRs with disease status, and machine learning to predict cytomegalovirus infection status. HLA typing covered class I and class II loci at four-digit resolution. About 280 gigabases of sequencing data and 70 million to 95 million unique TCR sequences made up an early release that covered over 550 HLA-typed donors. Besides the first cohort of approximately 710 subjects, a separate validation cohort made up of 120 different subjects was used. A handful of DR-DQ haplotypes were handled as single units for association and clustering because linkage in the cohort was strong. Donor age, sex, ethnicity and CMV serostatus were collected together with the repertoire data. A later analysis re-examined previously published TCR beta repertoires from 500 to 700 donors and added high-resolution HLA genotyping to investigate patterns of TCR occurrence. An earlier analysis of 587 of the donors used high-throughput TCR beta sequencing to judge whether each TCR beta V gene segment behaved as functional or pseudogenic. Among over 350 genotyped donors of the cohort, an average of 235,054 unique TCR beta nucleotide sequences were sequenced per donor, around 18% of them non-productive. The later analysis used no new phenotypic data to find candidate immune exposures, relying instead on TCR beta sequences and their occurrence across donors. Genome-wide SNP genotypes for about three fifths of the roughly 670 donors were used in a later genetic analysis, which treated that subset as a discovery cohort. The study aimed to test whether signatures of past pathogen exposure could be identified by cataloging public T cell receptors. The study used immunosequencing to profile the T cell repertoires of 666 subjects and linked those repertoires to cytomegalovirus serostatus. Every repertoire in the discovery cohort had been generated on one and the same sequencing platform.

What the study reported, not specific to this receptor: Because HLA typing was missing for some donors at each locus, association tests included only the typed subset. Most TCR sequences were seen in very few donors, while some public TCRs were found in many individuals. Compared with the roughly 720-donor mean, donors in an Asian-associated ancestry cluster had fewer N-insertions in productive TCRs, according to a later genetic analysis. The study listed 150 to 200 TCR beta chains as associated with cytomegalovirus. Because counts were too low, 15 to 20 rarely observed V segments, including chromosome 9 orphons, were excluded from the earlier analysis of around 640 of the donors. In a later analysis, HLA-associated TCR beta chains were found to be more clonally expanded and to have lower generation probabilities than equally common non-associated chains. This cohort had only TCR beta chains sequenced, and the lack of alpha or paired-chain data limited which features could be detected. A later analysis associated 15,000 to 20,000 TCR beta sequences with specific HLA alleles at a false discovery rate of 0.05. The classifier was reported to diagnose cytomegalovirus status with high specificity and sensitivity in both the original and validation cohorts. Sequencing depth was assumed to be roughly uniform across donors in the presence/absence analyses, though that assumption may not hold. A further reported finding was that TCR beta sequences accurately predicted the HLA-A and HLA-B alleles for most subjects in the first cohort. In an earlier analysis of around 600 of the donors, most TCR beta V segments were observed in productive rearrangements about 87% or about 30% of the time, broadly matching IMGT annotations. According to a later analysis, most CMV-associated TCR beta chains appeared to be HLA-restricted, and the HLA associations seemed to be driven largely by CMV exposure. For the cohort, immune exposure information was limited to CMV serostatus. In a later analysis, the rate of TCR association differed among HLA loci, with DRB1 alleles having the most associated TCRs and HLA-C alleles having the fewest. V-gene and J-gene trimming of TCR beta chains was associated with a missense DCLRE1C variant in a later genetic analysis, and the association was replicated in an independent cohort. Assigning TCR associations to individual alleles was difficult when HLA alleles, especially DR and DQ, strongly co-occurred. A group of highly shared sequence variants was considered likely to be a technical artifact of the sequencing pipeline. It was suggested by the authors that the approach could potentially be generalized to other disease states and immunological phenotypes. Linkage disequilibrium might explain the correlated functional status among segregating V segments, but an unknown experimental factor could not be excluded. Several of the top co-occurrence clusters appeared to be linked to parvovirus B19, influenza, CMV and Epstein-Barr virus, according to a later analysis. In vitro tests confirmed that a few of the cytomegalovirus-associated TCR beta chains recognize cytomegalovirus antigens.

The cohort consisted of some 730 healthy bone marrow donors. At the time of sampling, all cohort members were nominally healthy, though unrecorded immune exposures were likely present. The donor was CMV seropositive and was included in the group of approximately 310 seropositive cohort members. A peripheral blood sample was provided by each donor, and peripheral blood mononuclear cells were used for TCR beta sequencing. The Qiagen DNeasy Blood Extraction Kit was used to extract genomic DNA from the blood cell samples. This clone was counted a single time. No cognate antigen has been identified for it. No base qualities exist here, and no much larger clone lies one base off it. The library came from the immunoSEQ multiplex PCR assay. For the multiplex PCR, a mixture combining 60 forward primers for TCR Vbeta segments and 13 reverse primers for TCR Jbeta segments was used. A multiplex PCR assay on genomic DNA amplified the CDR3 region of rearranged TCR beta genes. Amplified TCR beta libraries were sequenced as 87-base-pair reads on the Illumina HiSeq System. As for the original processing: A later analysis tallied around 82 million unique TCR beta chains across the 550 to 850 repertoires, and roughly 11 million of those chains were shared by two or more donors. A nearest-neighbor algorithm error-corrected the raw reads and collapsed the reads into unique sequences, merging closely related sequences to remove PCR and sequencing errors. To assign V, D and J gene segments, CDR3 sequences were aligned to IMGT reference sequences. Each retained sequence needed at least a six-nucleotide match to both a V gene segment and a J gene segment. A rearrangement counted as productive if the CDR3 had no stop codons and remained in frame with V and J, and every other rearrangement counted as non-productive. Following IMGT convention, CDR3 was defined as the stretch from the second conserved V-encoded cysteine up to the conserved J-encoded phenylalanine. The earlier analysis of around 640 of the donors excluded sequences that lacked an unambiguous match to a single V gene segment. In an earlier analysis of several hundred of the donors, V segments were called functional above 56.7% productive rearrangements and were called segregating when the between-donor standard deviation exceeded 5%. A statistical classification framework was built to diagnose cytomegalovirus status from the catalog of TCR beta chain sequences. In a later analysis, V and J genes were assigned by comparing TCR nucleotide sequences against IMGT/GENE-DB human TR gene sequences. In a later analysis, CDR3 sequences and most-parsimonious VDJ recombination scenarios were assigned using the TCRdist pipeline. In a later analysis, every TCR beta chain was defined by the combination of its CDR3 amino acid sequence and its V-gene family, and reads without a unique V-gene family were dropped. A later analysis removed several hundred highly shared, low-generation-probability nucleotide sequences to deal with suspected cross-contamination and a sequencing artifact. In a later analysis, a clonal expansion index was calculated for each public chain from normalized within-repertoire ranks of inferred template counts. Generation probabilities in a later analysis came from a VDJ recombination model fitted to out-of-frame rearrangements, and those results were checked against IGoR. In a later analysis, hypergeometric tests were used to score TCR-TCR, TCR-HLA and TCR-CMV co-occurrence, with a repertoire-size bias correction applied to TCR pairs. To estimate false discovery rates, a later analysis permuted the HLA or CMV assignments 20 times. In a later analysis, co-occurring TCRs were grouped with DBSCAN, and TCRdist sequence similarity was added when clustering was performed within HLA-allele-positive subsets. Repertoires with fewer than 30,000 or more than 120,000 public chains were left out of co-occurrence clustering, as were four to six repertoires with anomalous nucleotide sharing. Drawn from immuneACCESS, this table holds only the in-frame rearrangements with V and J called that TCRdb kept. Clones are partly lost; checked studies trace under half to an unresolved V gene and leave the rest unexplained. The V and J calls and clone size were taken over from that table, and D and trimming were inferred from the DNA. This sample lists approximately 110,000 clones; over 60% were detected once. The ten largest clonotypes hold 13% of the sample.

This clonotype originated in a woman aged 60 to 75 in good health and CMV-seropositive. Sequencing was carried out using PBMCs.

The DNA sequence follows: TGCGCCAGCAGCTCATTACTAGCCGGAGAGCAGTACTTC. Its amino acids are CASSSLLAGEQYF. This sequence uses TRBV5-1 and TRBJ2-7; the D region possibly corresponds to TRBD2 (6 bases align). V is cut by 3 bases and J by 7 bases, and the space between the germline ends is 14 bases. Including cysteine and phenylalanine, the CDR3 has 13 amino acids. This entry keeps only the CDR3 DNA: 39 bases, framed from base 1. Sequences SGHRS (CDR1) and YFSETQ (CDR2) are obtained from the germline V gene.